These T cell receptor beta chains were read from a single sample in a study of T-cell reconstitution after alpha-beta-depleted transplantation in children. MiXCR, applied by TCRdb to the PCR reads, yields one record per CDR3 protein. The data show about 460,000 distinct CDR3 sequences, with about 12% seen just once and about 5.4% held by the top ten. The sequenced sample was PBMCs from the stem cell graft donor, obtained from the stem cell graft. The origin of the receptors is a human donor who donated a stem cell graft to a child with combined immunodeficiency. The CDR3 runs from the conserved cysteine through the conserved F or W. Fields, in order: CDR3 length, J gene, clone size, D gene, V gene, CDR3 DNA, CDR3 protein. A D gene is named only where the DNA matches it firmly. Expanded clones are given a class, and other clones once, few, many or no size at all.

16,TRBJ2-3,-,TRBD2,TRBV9,TGTGCCAGCGGCCGATCAGGAGCGGGGGCCACAGATACGCAGTATTTT,CASGRSGAGATDTQYF
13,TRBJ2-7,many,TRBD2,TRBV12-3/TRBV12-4,TGTGCCAGCAGTTTTTCTAGCGGCTACGAGCAGTACTTC,CASSFSSGYEQYF
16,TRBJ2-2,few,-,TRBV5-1,TGCGCCAGCAGCTTCCTTGGCGCGGTATACACCGGGGAGCTGTTTTTT,CASSFLGAVYTGELFF
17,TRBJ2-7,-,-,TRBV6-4,TGTGCCAGCAGTGAACTTAAAGACAGGCCAGGGGCCTACGAGCAGTACTTC,CASSELKDRPGAYEQYF
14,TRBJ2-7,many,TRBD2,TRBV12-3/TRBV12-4,TGTGCCAGCAGTACTAGCGGGAGGGCCGCACCGCAGTACTTC,CASSTSGRAAPQYF
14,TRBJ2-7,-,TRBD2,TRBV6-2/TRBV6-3,TGTGCCAGCATCCAAACTAGCGGACATGGGGAGCAGTACTTC,CASIQTSGHGEQYF
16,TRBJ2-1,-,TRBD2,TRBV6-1,TGTGCCAGCAGTCCGGGACTAGCGGGGGGGAACAATGAGCAGTTCTTC,CASSPGLAGGNNEQFF
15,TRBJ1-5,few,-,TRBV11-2,TGTGCCAGCAGCTTAGCGCCCGAGCGAAATCAGCCCCAGCATTTT,CASSLAPERNQPQHF
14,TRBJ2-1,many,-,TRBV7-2,TGTGCCAGCAGCTTAGCCCAGAATCACAATGAGCAGTTCTTC,CASSLAQNHNEQFF
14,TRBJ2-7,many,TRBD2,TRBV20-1,TGCAGTGCTAGTCAGACTAGCGAGTACAGCGAGCAGTACTTC,CSASQTSEYSEQYF
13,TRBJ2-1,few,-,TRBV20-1,TGCAGTGCTAGACTCCGCTCCTACAATGAGCAGTTCTTC,CSARLRSYNEQFF
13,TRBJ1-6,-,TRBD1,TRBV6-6,TGTGCCACCTCGACAGGGCTGAGGTCACCCCTCCACTTT,CATSTGLRSPLHF
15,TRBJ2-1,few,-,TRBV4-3,TGCGCCAGCAGCCAAGAAGGGGGTTCGGGTAATGAGCAGTTCTTC,CASSQEGGSGNEQFF
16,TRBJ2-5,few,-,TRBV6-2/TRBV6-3,TGTGCCAGCAGTAATACCCGGCTAATCCTAGCCGGGACCCAGTACTTC,CASSNTRLILAGTQYF
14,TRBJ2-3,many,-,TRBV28,TGTGCCACAACGCAAATAGCGGCGGGCGATACGCAGTATTTT,CATTQIAAGDTQYF
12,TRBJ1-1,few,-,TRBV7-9,TGTGCCAGCAGTATTGATTCGGGTGAAGCTTTCTTT,CASSIDSGEAFF
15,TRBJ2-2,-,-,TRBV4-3,TGCGCCAGCAGCCCGAGCCGGGCCCTCACCGGGGAGCTGTTTTTT,CASSPSRALTGELFF
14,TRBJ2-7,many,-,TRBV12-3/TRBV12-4,TGTGCCAGCAGCCTTGGCGGGGCCCCCTACGAGCAGTACTTC,CASSLGGAPYEQYF
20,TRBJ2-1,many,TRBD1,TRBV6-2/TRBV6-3,TGTGCCAGCATGGGGACAGGGGGAATAGTGGCGGGGGAGCCTACCGATGAGCAGTTCTTC,CASMGTGGIVAGEPTDEQFF
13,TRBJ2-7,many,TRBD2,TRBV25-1,TGTGCCAGCAGACTAGCGGGGGCCAGTGAGCAGTACTTC,CASRLAGASEQYF
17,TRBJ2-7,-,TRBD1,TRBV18,TGTGCCAGCTCGCGGAGTCAGACAGGGTTGAGCTCCTACGAGCAGTACTTC,CASSRSQTGLSSYEQYF
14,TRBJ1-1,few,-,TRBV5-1,TGCGCCAGCAGCTTGGCCGCAGGGAGCACTGAAGCTTTCTTT,CASSLAAGSTEAFF
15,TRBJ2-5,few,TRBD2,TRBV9,TGTGCCAGCAGCGAGGGGGGACTAGCGGTAGAGACCCAGTACTTC,CASSEGGLAVETQYF
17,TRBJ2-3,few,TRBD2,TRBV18,TGTGCCAGCTCACCATTGACTAGCGGGAGAAGCACAGATACGCAGTATTTT,CASSPLTSGRSTDTQYF
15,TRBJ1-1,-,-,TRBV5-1,TGCGCCAGCAGCTTGCACCAGACAGGGAACACTGAAGCTTTCTTT,CASSLHQTGNTEAFF
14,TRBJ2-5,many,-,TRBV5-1,TGCGCCAGCAGCTTGGACTACCTCGAAGAGACCCAGTACTTC,CASSLDYLEETQYF
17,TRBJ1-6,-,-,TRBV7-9,TGTGCCAGCAGCTTAGGGTGGGGGCCGAAGCCCAATTCACCCCTCCACTTT,CASSLGWGPKPNSPLHF
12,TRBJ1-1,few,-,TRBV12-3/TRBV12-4,TGTGCCAGCAGTTTAAGTGGTCTTGAAGCTTTCTTT,CASSLSGLEAFF
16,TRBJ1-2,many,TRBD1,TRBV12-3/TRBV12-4,TGTGCCAGCAGTCCCGGACAGGGGTTTGAGAACTATGGCTACACCTTC,CASSPGQGFENYGYTF
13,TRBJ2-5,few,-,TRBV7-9,TGTGCCAGCAGGGCCGCCAACCAAGAGACCCAGTACTTC,CASRAANQETQYF
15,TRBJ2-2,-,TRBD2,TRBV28,TGTGCCAGCAGAGCGGGGTTCTTGGACACCGGGGAGCTGTTTTTT,CASRAGFLDTGELFF
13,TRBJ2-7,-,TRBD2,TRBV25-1,TGTGCCAGCCGTGCCGGGGGGGCATACGAGCAGTACTTC,CASRAGGAYEQYF
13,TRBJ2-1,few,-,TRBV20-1,TGCAGTGCTAACCAGCCCAACGACAATGAGCAGTTCTTC,CSANQPNDNEQFF
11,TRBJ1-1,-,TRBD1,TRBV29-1,TGCAGCGTTGATCGGGACAGGGAAGCTTTCTTT,CSVDRDREAFF
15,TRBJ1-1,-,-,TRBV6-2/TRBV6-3,TGTGCCAGCAGTTATATGGGCAGTCAGAACACTGAAGCTTTCTTT,CASSYMGSQNTEAFF
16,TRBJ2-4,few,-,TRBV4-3,TGCGCCAGCAGCCAAGATGGGGGGGAGAGGGGGAACATTCAGTACTTC,CASSQDGGERGNIQYF
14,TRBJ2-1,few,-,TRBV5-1,TGCGCCAGCGGGATTCTGGACGAATCGAGTGAGCAGTTCTTC,CASGILDESSEQFF
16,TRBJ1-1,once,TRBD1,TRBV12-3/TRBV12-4,TGTGCCAGCAACGGACAGGCCGAATCCTTGAACACTGAAGCTTTCTTT,CASNGQAESLNTEAFF
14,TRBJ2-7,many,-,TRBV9,TGTGCCAGCAGCGTAGCCGGGCTAGCCTACGAGCAGTACTTC,CASSVAGLAYEQYF
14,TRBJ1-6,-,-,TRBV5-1,TGCGCCAGCAGCTCCGGACGTATTAATTCACCCCTCCACTTT,CASSSGRINSPLHF
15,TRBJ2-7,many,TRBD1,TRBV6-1,TGTGCCAGCAGTGAACAAGGACAGGGATCCTACGAGCAGTACTTC,CASSEQGQGSYEQYF
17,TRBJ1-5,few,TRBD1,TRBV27,TGTGCCAGCAGGGGGACAGGAGTCTGGAATAGCAATCAGCCCCAGCATTTT,CASRGTGVWNSNQPQHF